This T cell receptor (beta chain) was captured by sequencing in a study of T cells after posttransplantation cyclophosphamide. Profiling relied on immunoSEQ multiplex PCR, and the TCRdb table lists in-frame clones only, not all of them. The sample has fewer than 8,500 clones; just under 85% are singletons. Cyclophosphamide on days +3 and +4 followed busulfan-fludarabine conditioning and a marrow graft. This clone appeared once. Germline loops: CDR1 KGHSH, CDR2 LQKENI. V was clipped by 2 bases and J by 4 bases, with 6 bases between them. The CDR3 contains 13 residues. The chain couples TRBV18 to TRBJ1-5; D is unresolved. This receptor was obtained from a female patient between 50 and 59 years old who received an allogeneic stem cell transplant from a related donor, was CMV-positive, and had no GVHD. Some T cells may possibly be graft donor cells. This sample comprised CD8+ T cells sorted from PBMCs, obtained around 1,500 days after allogeneic stem cell transplant with posttransplant cyclophosphamide. CDR3 residues: CASSPAGNQPQHF. Here the CDR3 DNA reads TGTGCCAGCTCACCAGCGGGAAATCAGCCCCAGCATTTT.